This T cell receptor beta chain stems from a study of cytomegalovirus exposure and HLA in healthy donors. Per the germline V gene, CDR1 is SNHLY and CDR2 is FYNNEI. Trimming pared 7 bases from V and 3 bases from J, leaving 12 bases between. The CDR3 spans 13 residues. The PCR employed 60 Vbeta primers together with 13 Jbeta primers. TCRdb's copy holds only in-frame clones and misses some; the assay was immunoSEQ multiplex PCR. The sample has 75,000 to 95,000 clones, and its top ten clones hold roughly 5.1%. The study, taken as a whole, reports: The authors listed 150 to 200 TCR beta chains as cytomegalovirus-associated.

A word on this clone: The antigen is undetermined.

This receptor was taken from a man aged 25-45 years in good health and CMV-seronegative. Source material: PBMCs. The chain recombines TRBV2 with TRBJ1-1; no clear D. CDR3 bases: TGTGCCAGCACGGGCACGGGATACACTGAAGCTTTCTTT. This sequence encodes CASTGTGYTEAFF.